The T cell receptor (beta chain) under discussion was sequenced for a study of Ad26.COV2.S vaccination and SARS-CoV-2 variants. Study findings and constraints: Assessments of TCR breadth and depth may have underestimated the total T cell responses.

About this clone itself: Its antigen is unidentified.

Treatment defined: roughly 18 received Ad26.COV2.S at low or high dose, single or two shots; 5 received placebo; per-sample allocation not given. Repertoires come from day 63 after the first vaccine or placebo injection. Some clones are missing from TCRdb's copy, which holds only in-frame ones; the method was immunoSEQ multiplex PCR. The table records about 390,000 clones, about 92% of them present only once. The specimen was peripheral blood, collected in a trial of Ad26.COV2.S vaccine versus placebo. The TCR comes from a person aged 18-65 years who received the Ad26.COV2.S COVID-19 vaccine or a placebo.

CDR3 loop: CASSGGTAREQYF. CDR3 DNA sequence: TGTGCCAGTAGTGGGGGGACAGCGCGGGAGCAGTACTTC. The V call is TRBV19, the J call TRBJ2-7; possible D gene TRBD1, 7 bases. The germline CDR1 and CDR2 sequences are LNHDA and SQIVND (reference sequence). The V and J ends lost 5 bases and 7 bases respectively, with 15 bases between them. The CDR3 extends over 13 amino acids. Based on the CDR3 plus reference TRBV19 and TRBJ2-7, the full variable domain is DGGITQSPKYLFRKEGQNVTLSCEQNLNHDAMYWYRQDPGQGLRLIYYSQIVNDFQKGDIAEGYSVSREKKESFPLTVTSAQKNPTAFYLCASSGGTAREQYFGPGTRLTVT.